This TCR beta chain came from a study of blood T cell repertoires in COVID-19. The overall study: Samples of COVID-19 (acute and convalescent) were obtained from the United States, Italy and Spain. PBMCs, B-cell-depleted T cells, or T cells were the source of the cDNA or gDNA that made up the material.

In the source study's methods: Nucleated cell counts were estimated from reference gene primer amplification. The protocol was immunoSEQ multiplex PCR, while the TCRdb copy is restricted to in-frame clones and leaves out a portion. The V and J calls and the clone size are those of that table, but D and trimming were determined from the DNA. The table includes approximately 300,000 clones, approximately 90% detected once. The ends were cut back, 0 bases at V and 6 bases at J, with 17 bases in the middle. This CDR3 is built from 16 residues. Germline CDR1 LGHNT, CDR2 FRNRAP. The sequenced material came from peripheral blood. The gene calls are TRBV12-5 and TRBJ1-1; TRBD1 is a possible D gene (5 bases). This receptor was identified in a middle-aged woman with acute or convalescent COVID-19. The DNA of the CDR3 is TGTGCTAGTGGTTTGGTACCCGGCGGGGCTAGTGCTGAAGCTTTCTTT. Residues: CASGLVPGGASAEAFF.